Reported below is one T cell receptor beta chain. The trim removed 7 bases at V and 7 bases at J, leaving 13 bases unmatched. Germline CDR1 is MNHEY and CDR2 is SVGEGT. This CDR3 region has 15 residues. Participant age was roughly 18 to 95 years, and participants resided in 25 or so US areas. In assigning cohorts, the study relied on participant-reported clinical history. Within 2 weeks before study entry, exposed participants met a COVID-19 case. In the authors' workflow: How many nucleated cells were present was estimated from reference gene primer amplification. Generated by immunoSEQ multiplex PCR, the TCRdb table keeps only in-frame clones and is missing some. The DNA was the basis for D and trimming; V, J and clone size are from that table. The table has almost 350,000 clones, 85% to 90% seen once; the top ten hold approximately 0.97%. This sample was taken from a study of blood T cell repertoires in COVID-19.

This receptor was identified in a woman in her twenties or thirties who had been exposed to COVID-19. Sequencing input: PBMCs or T cells enriched from blood (not recorded which). The V gene is TRBV6-2 or TRBV6-3, the J gene TRBJ2-1; 7 nucleotides match TRBD2. The CDR3 DNA follows: TGTGCCAGCACCCCCCCGGGAAAAGCGGGGAATGAGCAGTTCTTC. Translating gives CASTPPGKAGNEQFF.